This T cell receptor (beta chain) was sequenced for a study of molecular identifiers for immune sequencing clone quantification. Study at large: With replicates, the RNA of 20,000 or 100,000 naive CD8 cells was split five ways and four were sequenced.

MiXCR, run by TCRdb on the PCR reads, gives a single entry per CDR3 protein. Of 88,000 or so distinct CDR3 sequences listed, around 20% were seen once; the top ten hold around 1.1%. This clonotype was recorded many times. Material: naive CD8+ T cells from blood, with Jurkat cell RNA spiked in. Sample subset: FACS-sorted CD8+CD4-CCR7+CD45RA+ naive T cells. This TCR came from a human donor in good health. Some libraries in this study had Jurkat cell RNA spiked in.

The CDR3 spells CASSQGTGPYEQYF. The CDR3 DNA follows: TGTGCCAGCAGCCAAGGGACAGGGCCCTACGAGCAGTACTTC. The chain links TRBV14 to TRBJ2-7; 8 bases are a match to TRBD1. Trimming cost V 1 base and J 2 bases; bases outside gene matches: 1. The CDR3 sequence is 14 residues long. Germline loops: CDR1 SGHDN, CDR2 FVKESK.